The TCR beta chain under discussion was sequenced for a study of cytomegalovirus exposure and HLA in healthy donors. Study outcomes and limitations: Common viral pathogens (according to a later analysis) appeared linked to several of the most significant clusters. Sequencing likely generated an artifact that appeared as a cluster of highly shared sequence variants. Follow-up analysis found HLA locus-dependent TCR association rates, highest for DRB1 and lowest for HLA-C.

The PCR ran on 60 Vbeta and 13 Jbeta primers. This table comes from immunoSEQ multiplex PCR, and its TCRdb copy is limited to in-frame clones, with some not included. Of approximately 190,000 clones listed, roughly 80% are singletons. In the case of this clone: The target antigen is unknown.

Each of the donors was a healthy bone marrow donor. Germline V gene lookup returns CDR1 LNHDA and CDR2 SQIVND (reference sequence). Trimming took 3 bases from V and 3 from J, leaving 5 bases between them. The CDR3 is 13 amino acids. The sequence was obtained from a man in his forties in good health and CMV-seropositive. The chain joins TRBV19 to TRBJ1-4; unclear D gene. Specimen: PBMCs. The CDR3 nucleotides are TGTGCCAGTAGTATTCTGTCTAATGAAAAACTGTTTTTT. Protein sequence: CASSILSNEKLFF.